A selection of T cell receptor beta chains follows, all from one sample in a study of CD8+CD57+ T cells in acquired aplastic anemia. Each CDR3 protein is one row after TCRdb ran MiXCR on the reads. The profile shows a few hundred thousand distinct CDR3 sequences, roughly 35% of them singletons. Sequenced: sorted CD4+, CD8+, or CD8+CD57+ T cells (not recorded which) from PBMCs. These TCRs come from a human donor in good health, serving as a control. The CDR3 runs from the conserved cysteine through the conserved F or W. D genes are given only for firm matches. Clone size appears in some rows only: once, few, many, or a class for an expanded clone.

D: TRBD1; size: -; J: TRBJ2-7; V: TRBV2; CDR3: CASSRVGTGASYEQYF; DNA: TGTGCCAGCAGTCGGGTCGGGACAGGGGCTTCCTACGAGCAGTACTTC
D: -; size: many; J: TRBJ1-3; V: TRBV29-1; CDR3: CSALIIRSSGNTIYF; DNA: TGCAGCGCCTTAATTATCAGGAGCTCTGGAAACACCATATATTTT
D: TRBD1; size: many; J: TRBJ1-6; V: TRBV19; CDR3: CAASGGYNSPLHF; DNA: TGTGCCGCATCAGGGGGCTATAATTCACCCCTCCACTTT
D: -; size: -; J: TRBJ2-5; V: TRBV20-1; CDR3: CSAPGGVSVKTQYF; DNA: TGCAGTGCTCCCGGAGGGGTCTCTGTGAAGACCCAGTACTTC
D: TRBD2; size: few; J: TRBJ2-6; V: TRBV6-5; CDR3: CASSYSRGAGANVLTF; DNA: TGTGCCAGCAGTTACTCGCGGGGGGCTGGGGCCAACGTCCTGACTTTC
D: TRBD2; size: many; J: TRBJ2-5; V: TRBV14; CDR3: CASSRKVSGGARETQYF; DNA: TGTGCCAGCAGCCGCAAAGTTAGCGGGGGGGCAAGAGAGACCCAGTACTTC
D: -; size: -; J: TRBJ1-5; V: TRBV4-2; CDR3: CASSQDRFSSNQPQHF; DNA: TGTGCCAGCAGCCAAGATAGGTTTTCAAGCAATCAGCCCCAGCATTTT
D: TRBD2; size: many; J: TRBJ2-7; V: TRBV20-1; CDR3: CSARGSAGTYEQYF; DNA: TGCAGTGCTAGAGGTTCAGCGGGGACCTACGAGCAGTACTTC
D: TRBD1; size: many; J: TRBJ1-1; V: TRBV12-3/TRBV12-4; CDR3: CASSSTGDEAFF; DNA: TGTGCCAGCAGTTCGACAGGGGATGAAGCTTTCTTT
D: TRBD1; size: many; J: TRBJ2-7; V: TRBV4-1; CDR3: CASSYPGQPISHGQYF; DNA: TGCGCCAGCAGTTATCCGGGACAGCCCATATCGCACGGACAGTACTTC
D: -; size: once; J: TRBJ2-2; V: TRBV7-8; CDR3: CASITGGYGELFF; DNA: TGTGCCAGCATCACTGGGGGGTACGGGGAGCTGTTTTTT
D: -; size: -; J: TRBJ1-2; V: TRBV5-5; CDR3: CASSFAGDPYGYTF; DNA: TGTGCCAGCAGCTTCGCAGGGGATCCTTATGGCTACACCTTC
D: TRBD1; size: many; J: TRBJ1-5; V: TRBV29-1; CDR3: CSVAGQGPNQPQHF; DNA: TGCAGCGTTGCGGGACAGGGGCCCAATCAGCCCCAGCATTTT
D: TRBD1; size: many; J: TRBJ2-1; V: TRBV29-1; CDR3: CSVRSTGGSEGEQFF; DNA: TGCAGCGTGAGGAGTACAGGGGGCTCTGAGGGTGAGCAGTTCTTC
D: -; size: -; J: TRBJ1-3; V: TRBV3-1; CDR3: CASSLGSGNAIYF; DNA: TGTGCCAGCAGCCTCGGGTCTGGAAACGCCATATATTTT
D: -; size: few; J: TRBJ1-5; V: TRBV5-5; CDR3: CASSSYLREPQHF; DNA: TGTGCCAGCAGCTCATATCTTAGGGAGCCCCAGCATTTT
D: -; size: many; J: TRBJ1-2; V: TRBV5-1; CDR3: CASSLGMRGYTF; DNA: TGCGCCAGCAGCTTGGGTATGAGGGGCTACACCTTC
D: TRBD1; size: few; J: TRBJ2-1; V: TRBV2; CDR3: CASSADRGIGGEQFF; DNA: TGTGCCAGCAGTGCGGACAGGGGAATTGGCGGTGAGCAGTTCTTC
D: -; size: -; J: TRBJ1-2; V: TRBV24-1; CDR3: CAASSLGSNYGYTF; DNA: TGTGCCGCCAGCAGCCTCGGCAGTAACTATGGCTACACCTTC
D: -; size: -; J: TRBJ1-2; V: TRBV19; CDR3: CAGSPADSPEGYTF; DNA: TGTGCCGGCTCACCCGCAGACAGTCCGGAGGGCTACACCTTC
D: -; size: few; J: TRBJ2-1; V: TRBV7-2; CDR3: CASSPTSGTSYNEQFF; DNA: TGTGCCAGCAGCCCAACTTCGGGGACCTCCTACAATGAGCAGTTCTTC
D: TRBD2; size: many; J: TRBJ2-7; V: TRBV6-1; CDR3: CASSKGLAGTYEQYF; DNA: TGTGCCAGCAGTAAAGGACTAGCGGGAACCTACGAGCAGTACTTC
D: -; size: many; J: TRBJ1-1; V: TRBV7-3; CDR3: CASSSDPNTEAFF; DNA: TGTGCCAGCAGCTCCGACCCCAACACTGAAGCTTTCTTT
D: -; size: many; J: TRBJ1-2; V: TRBV13; CDR3: CASSLMGGGRDGYTF; DNA: TGTGCCAGCAGCTTAATGGGAGGGGGAAGAGATGGCTACACCTTC
D: -; size: few; J: TRBJ1-5; V: TRBV7-4; CDR3: CASSPVGGGNQPQHF; DNA: TGTGCCAGCAGCCCTGTTGGGGGGGGTAATCAGCCCCAGCATTTT
D: TRBD1; size: many; J: TRBJ1-2; V: TRBV9; CDR3: CASSATGGQGGYTF; DNA: TGTGCCAGCAGCGCCACAGGGGGCCAAGGAGGCTACACCTTC
D: TRBD1; size: few; J: TRBJ2-7; V: TRBV29-1; CDR3: CSVEGQGAGEQYF; DNA: TGCAGCGTTGAAGGGCAGGGGGCCGGAGAGCAGTACTTC
D: -; size: few; J: TRBJ1-5; V: TRBV25-1; CDR3: CASSERDGQPQHF; DNA: TGTGCCAGCAGTGAACGAGACGGTCAGCCCCAGCATTTT
D: -; size: -; J: TRBJ1-1; V: TRBV29-1; CDR3: CSVEVQGASEAFF; DNA: TGCAGCGTTGAAGTACAGGGTGCTTCTGAAGCTTTCTTT
D: TRBD1; size: -; J: TRBJ2-1; V: TRBV7-2; CDR3: CASSQGQYNEQFF; DNA: TGCGCCAGCAGCCAGGGACAGTACAATGAGCAGTTCTTC
D: -; size: few; J: TRBJ1-2; V: TRBV18; CDR3: CASSPVTLSSSNYGYTF; DNA: TGTGCCAGCTCACCCGTGACTTTGAGTAGTTCTAACTATGGCTACACCTTC
D: TRBD1; size: -; J: TRBJ2-2; V: TRBV10-1; CDR3: CASSEPWTGANTGELFF; DNA: TGCGCCAGCAGTGAGCCCTGGACAGGCGCGAACACCGGGGAGCTGTTTTTT
D: -; size: -; J: TRBJ1-2; V: TRBV6-1; CDR3: CASGEWVGVAHLRVAF; DNA: TGTGCCAGCGGTGAATGGGTGGGGGTCGCACACCTCCGAGTTGCCTTC
D: -; size: few; J: TRBJ1-1; V: TRBV7-8; CDR3: CASSLIAGPTEAFF; DNA: TGTGCCAGCAGCTTAATAGCAGGACCCACTGAAGCTTTCTTT
D: -; size: many; J: TRBJ1-1; V: TRBV7-2; CDR3: CATKAGTVNTEAFF; DNA: TGTGCCACCAAGGCCGGGACGGTGAACACTGAAGCTTTCTTT
D: TRBD1; size: -; J: TRBJ2-7; V: TRBV30; CDR3: CAWSRAGTGKYF; DNA: TGTGCCTGGAGCCGAGCCGGGACAGGAAAGTACTTC
D: -; size: many; J: TRBJ1-2; V: TRBV7-9; CDR3: CASSLGWAGGYTF; DNA: TGTGCCAGCAGCTTAGGGTGGGCAGGTGGCTACACCTTC
D: -; size: -; J: TRBJ1-1; V: TRBV12-3/TRBV12-4; CDR3: CASSSSGAGTEAFF; DNA: TGTGCCAGCAGTTCTTCAGGGGCCGGCACTGAAGCTTTCTTT
D: -; size: -; J: TRBJ2-1; V: TRBV7-7; CDR3: CARQDRRTYNEQFF; DNA: TGTGCTAGGCAAGACAGGAGGACCTACAATGAGCAGTTCTTC
D: TRBD2; size: once; J: TRBJ2-2; V: TRBV29-1; CDR3: CSVALGGDTGELFF; DNA: TGCAGCGTTGCCCTGGGAGGGGACACCGGGGAGCTGTTTTTT